This TCR beta chain emerged from a study of cytomegalovirus exposure and HLA in healthy donors. Study-wide context: Unique TCRs from HLA-typed donors, around 93 million of them, were held in an early data release. Whole-study findings and limits: Within an earlier analysis, most TCR beta V segments proved productive either about 87% or about 30% of the time. The dataset shows that most TCR sequences were rare, while some public TCRs occurred in many donors.

This CDR3 spans 16 amino acids. The germline gives CDR1 SGDLS, CDR2 YYNGEE. V was clipped by 4 bases and J by 6 bases; unmatched bases: 14. Among the donors, all were healthy bone marrow donors. The PCR used 60 Vbeta and 13 Jbeta primers. Profiling relied on immunoSEQ multiplex PCR, and the TCRdb table lists in-frame clones only, not all of them. The data contain about 200,000 clones, 82% of them seen just once; the ten biggest clones take up over 5%. Concerning this clone itself: What it binds is not known.

The specimen was PBMCs. The clonotype comes from a woman in her fifties or sixties in good health and CMV-seropositive. The J gene is TRBJ2-7, the V gene TRBV9; 9 bases map to TRBD1. Written as DNA, the CDR3 is TGTGCCAGCAGCCCGGGACAGGGCCCTGGAGGGGTCGAGCAGTACTTC. This encodes CASSPGQGPGGVEQYF.